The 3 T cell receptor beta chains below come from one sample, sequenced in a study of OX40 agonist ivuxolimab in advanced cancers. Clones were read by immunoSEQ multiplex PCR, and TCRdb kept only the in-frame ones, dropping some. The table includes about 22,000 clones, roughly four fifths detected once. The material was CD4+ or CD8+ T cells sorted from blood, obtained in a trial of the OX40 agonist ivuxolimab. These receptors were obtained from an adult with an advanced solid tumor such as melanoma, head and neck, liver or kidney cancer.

The CDR3 sequence: CAWSGIEGRDYGYTF. As DNA, the CDR3 is TGTGCCTGGAGTGGGATAGAGGGAAGGGACTATGGCTACACCTTC. The rearrangement joins TRBV30 to TRBJ1-2; D unresolved. There are 15 residues in the CDR3. From germline, CDR1 is GTSNPN and CDR2 SVGIG (reference sequence). V shed 1 base and J shed 3 bases, with 15 bases lying between them.

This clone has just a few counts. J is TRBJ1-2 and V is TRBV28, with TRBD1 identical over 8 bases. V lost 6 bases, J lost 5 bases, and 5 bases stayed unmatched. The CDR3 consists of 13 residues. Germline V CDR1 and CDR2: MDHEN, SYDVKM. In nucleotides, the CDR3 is TGTGCCAGCAGGGTGACAGGGGAATATGGCTACACCTTC. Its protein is CASRVTGEYGYTF.

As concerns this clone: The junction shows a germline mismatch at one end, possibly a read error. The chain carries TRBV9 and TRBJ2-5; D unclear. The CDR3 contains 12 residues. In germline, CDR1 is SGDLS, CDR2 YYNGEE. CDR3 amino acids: CASSPPQGTQYF. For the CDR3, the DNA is TGTGCCAGCAGCCCGCCACAAGGGACCCAGTACTTC.